Below are 16 T cell receptor beta chains sequenced from a single sample in a study of blood T cell repertoires in COVID-19. TCRdb's copy holds only in-frame clones and misses some; the assay was immunoSEQ multiplex PCR. Among hundreds of thousands of clones listed, just over 85% were seen once. Sequencing was carried out using peripheral blood. All receptors derive from an elderly man with acute or convalescent COVID-19.

The chain links TRBV9 to TRBJ2-7; 9 bases align to TRBD2. The CDR3 totals 14 residues. Germline loops: CDR1 SGDLS, CDR2 YYNGEE. The ends lost 3 bases at V and 2 bases at J; junction bases unmatched: 3. The CDR3 reads CASSGTSAPYEQYF. DNA of the CDR3: TGTGCCAGCAGCGGGACTAGCGCTCCCTACGAGCAGTACTTC. Looking up the rest from reference TRBV9 and TRBJ2-7 gives the full variable domain: DSGVTQTPKHLITATGQRVTLRCSPRSGDLSVYWYQQSLDQGLQFLIQYYNGEERAKGNILERFSAQQFPDLHSELNLSSLELGDSALYFCASSGTSAPYEQYFGPGTRLTVT.

This chain connects TRBV7-8 to TRBJ1-3, with 8 bases that match TRBD1. CDR3 length: 17 amino acids. V gave up 1 base and J gave up 3 bases; unmatched junction bases: 8. The V gene's germline CDR1 is SGHVS and CDR2 FQNEAQ. The CDR3 DNA sequence: TGTGCCAGCAGCTTAGTGTTAGCAGGGGGCCGTGGAAACACCATATATTTT. It is translated as CASSLVLAGGRGNTIYF.

The rearrangement joins TRBV19 to TRBJ1-2, with 8 bases lining up with TRBD1. Losses at the gene ends were 4 bases for V and 8 bases for J; bases not matched to a gene: 9. CDR1 and CDR2 from the germline V gene are LNHDA and SQIVND (reference sequence). The CDR3 length is 14 residues. The CDR3 sequence is CASSRPGTGWGYTF. In nucleotides, the CDR3 is TGTGCCAGTAGTAGGCCCGGGACAGGTTGGGGCTACACCTTC.

The chain employs TRBV11-2 and TRBJ1-2, with 12 positions matching TRBD1. V trimming: 5 bases; J trimming: 2 bases; junction bases outside the gene matches: 3. The CDR3 covers 15 residues. From germline, CDR1 is SGHAT and CDR2 FQNNGV. The CDR3 DNA is TGTGCCAGCAGCCGGGACAGGGGGCAAAACTATGGCTACACCTTC. Translation: CASSRDRGQNYGYTF.

This chain joins TRBV15 and TRBJ2-7, with D possibly being TRBD1 (5 bases). Germline CDR1 reads LNHNV; CDR2 reads YYDKDF (reference sequence). The ends were cut back, 0 bases at V and 3 bases at J, with 12 bases in the middle. The CDR3 is 15 residues long. The CDR3 DNA is TGTGCCACCAGCAGAGATCACACCCAGGGCTACGAGCAGTACTTC. Residues: CATSRDHTQGYEQYF.

The chain is built from TRBV10-1 and TRBJ1-5; D may be TRBD1 (6 bases). CDR1 is WNHNN, CDR2 SYGVQD, per germline (reference sequence). The germline V and J ends were trimmed by 5 bases and 0 bases, with 35 bases remaining between them. The CDR3 is made up of 23 amino acids. This CDR3 is CASSTERRRTDEPPGHSNQPQHF. As DNA, the CDR3 is TGCGCCAGCAGTACAGAGAGGAGACGGACAGACGAACCCCCCGGACATAGCAATCAGCCCCAGCATTTT.

The CDR3 reads CASSLLAGGADTQYF. For the CDR3, the DNA is TGTGCCAGCAGTCTTTTAGCGGGGGGGGCAGATACGCAGTATTTT. The chain has TRBV2 and TRBJ2-3; 11 nucleotides align to TRBD2. The CDR3 length is 15 residues. Looked up from germline, CDR1 is SNHLY and CDR2 is FYNNEI. V trimming: 5 bases; J trimming: 4 bases; junction bases outside the gene matches: 5.

The V call is TRBV12-5, the J call TRBJ2-2; possibly TRBD2 for D (6 bases). The germline V gene encodes CDR1 LGHNT and CDR2 FRNRAP. V lost 2 bases and J lost 0, with 10 bases in between. This CDR3 spans 16 amino acids. The CDR3 sequence: CASGLPRGSNTGELFF. DNA of the CDR3: TGTGCTAGTGGTTTGCCCCGGGGGTCGAACACCGGGGAGCTGTTTTTT.

J is TRBJ1-2 and V is TRBV6-2 or TRBV6-3; 7 bases map to TRBD1. The germline gives CDR1 MNHEY, CDR2 SVGEGT. The V gene end was trimmed by 0 bases and the J gene end by 8 bases; junction bases not matched to a gene: 9. The CDR3 sequence is 15 residues long. For the CDR3, the DNA is TGTGCCAGCAGTTACTCGGGACGACAGGGATGGGGCTACACCTTC. This codes for CASSYSGRQGWGYTF.

This clone is a singleton in its sample. The J gene is TRBJ1-2, the V gene TRBV28; D remains unclear. Germline CDR1 reads MDHEN; CDR2 reads SYDVKM. V was clipped by 6 bases and J by 2 bases, with 19 bases between them. The CDR3 is 16 amino acids. CDR3 in amino acids: CASSPFPRSGNYGYTF. CDR3 bases: TGTGCCAGCAGCCCTTTCCCGCGGTCCGGGAACTATGGCTACACCTTC.

This rearrangement joins TRBV24-1 to TRBJ2-5; the D gene is possibly TRBD2 (5 bases). V was clipped by 5 bases and J by 4 bases, with 16 bases between them. Germline assignment: CDR1 KGHDR and CDR2 SFDVKD. The CDR3 length is 15 residues. CDR3 protein: CATSVPEGSAETQYF. CDR3 nucleotides: TGTGCCACCAGTGTCCCCGAGGGTAGTGCAGAGACCCAGTACTTC.

The V and J genes are TRBV28 and TRBJ1-6; D is possibly TRBD1 (5 bases). CDR3 size: 16 residues. From germline, CDR1 is MDHEN and CDR2 SYDVKM. V shed 3 bases and J shed 10 bases, with 19 bases lying between them. The CDR3 DNA is TGTGCCAGCAGTTTTTCTTCGGGGGGTAAAGGATCACCCCTCCACTTT. It translates to CASSFSSGGKGSPLHF.

The rearrangement joins TRBV27 to TRBJ2-2; 8 bases match TRBD1. CDR1 is MNHEY and CDR2 is SMNVEV in the germline V gene (reference sequence). Germline trimming cut 3 bases from V and 4 bases from J; bases unmatched to any gene: 7. This CDR3 has 16 residues. The CDR3, as DNA: TGTGCCAGCAGTTTTGGCCAGGGGGCCCTCACCGGGGAGCTGTTTTTT. This codes for CASSFGQGALTGELFF.

The V and J genes are TRBV6-5 and TRBJ1-6; D gene unclear. The CDR3 runs 14 residues. Trimming removed 4 bases at V and 7 bases at J, with 11 bases between. CDR1 MNHEY and CDR2 SVGAGI come from the germline V gene. This CDR3 reads CASSSTVPNSPLHF. The CDR3 DNA reads TGTGCCAGCAGTTCTACGGTTCCCAATTCACCCCTCCACTTT.

The chain joins TRBV5-1 to TRBJ1-1, with D possibly being TRBD1 (5 bases). The CDR3 loop spans 15 amino acids. Trimming took 7 bases from V and 2 from J, leaving 18 bases between them. In germline, CDR1 is SGHRS, CDR2 YFSETQ. CDR3 sequence reads: CASSPGWGGNTEAFF. The CDR3 coding sequence is TGCGCCAGCTCTCCGGGGTGGGGGGGTAACACTGAAGCTTTCTTT.

The chain uses TRBV24-1 and TRBJ2-1; 9 positions match TRBD1. J was trimmed by 1 base and V by 10 bases; bases with no gene match: 1. The CDR3 length is 13 residues. Germline values: CDR1 KGHDR, CDR2 SFDVKD. DNA of the CDR3: TGTGCCACGACAGGGGGATCCTACAATGAGCAGTTCTTC. It translates to CATTGGSYNEQFF.